This entry is about one T cell receptor (beta chain). Antigen specificity is unknown. At least 3 on the Clinical Activity Score was recorded for ophthalmopathy patients, who also had NOSPECS grade at least 4 and duration under 3 months. Patients having uncontrolled infection, another autoimmune disease, pregnancy or lactation were not included. This entry comes from a study of T cells in Graves' hyperthyroidism and ophthalmopathy. Study-wide results and caveats: The blood repertoire included most of the expanded thyroid clonotypes above 0.001. Progression to ophthalmopathy was predicted a median of 6.5 months early.

Germline V lookup: CDR1 SQVTM, CDR2 ANQGSEA. The CDR3 runs 13 residues. Trimming removed 4 bases at V and 2 bases at J, with 12 bases between. TCR beta CDR3 region amplification was performed from RNA transcripts. With the HTBI primer set, the TCR CDR3 went through a first round of RT-PCR. TCRdb re-derived calls from the multiplex PCR reads in MiXCR, one entry per CDR3 protein. This sample yields about 600,000 distinct CDR3 sequences, of which 15% to 20% are seen a single time; around 3.5% belongs to the top ten. The rearrangement uses TRBV29-1 and TRBJ2-7; no definite D call. The sequenced material came from blood. The origin of this receptor is a middle-aged woman with Graves' ophthalmopathy. As DNA, the CDR3 is TGCAGCGTTGGGGCCAACGGCCCCTACGAGCAGTACTTC. The encoded protein is CSVGANGPYEQYF.